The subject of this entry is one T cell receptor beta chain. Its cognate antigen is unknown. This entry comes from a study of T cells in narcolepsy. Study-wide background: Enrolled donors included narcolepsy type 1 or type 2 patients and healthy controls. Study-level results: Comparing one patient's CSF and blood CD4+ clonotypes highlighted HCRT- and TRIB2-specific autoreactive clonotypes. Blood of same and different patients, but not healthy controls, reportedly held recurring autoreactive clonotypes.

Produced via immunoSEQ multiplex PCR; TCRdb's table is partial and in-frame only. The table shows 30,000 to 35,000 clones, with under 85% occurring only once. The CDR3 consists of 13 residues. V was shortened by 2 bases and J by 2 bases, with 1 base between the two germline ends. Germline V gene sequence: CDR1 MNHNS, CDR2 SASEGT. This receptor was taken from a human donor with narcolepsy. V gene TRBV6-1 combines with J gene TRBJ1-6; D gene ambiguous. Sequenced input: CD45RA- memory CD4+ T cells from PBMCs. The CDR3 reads CASSETYNSPLHF. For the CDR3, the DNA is TGTGCCAGCAGTGAAACCTATAATTCACCCCTCCACTTT.